These T cell receptor beta chains were read from a single sample in a study of blood T cell repertoires in COVID-19. Only in-frame clones appear in the TCRdb table, and some are missing; sequencing was by immunoSEQ multiplex PCR. The sample yields some 260,000 clones, nearly 90% seen once. The sequenced sample consisted of peripheral blood. All receptors come from a man younger than 30 with active or convalescent COVID-19. The CDR3 runs from the conserved cysteine through the conserved F or W. Each record gives: CDR3 DNA, CDR3 protein, J gene, D gene, V gene, clone size. The D gene is left open where the match is weak. The size field is filled for only some rows; it gives once, few, many or a size class.

CDR3 DNA: TGTGCCACCAGCAGAGAAGGCGGGGCGAATGAAAAACTGTTTTTT; CDR3 protein: CATSREGGANEKLFF; J gene: TRBJ1-4; D gene: NA; V gene: TRBV15; clone size: NA
CDR3 DNA: TGTGCCAGCAGCTTGTGCCCCGACAGGGGGCTCGGGGACACCATATATTTT; CDR3 protein: CASSLCPDRGLGDTIYF; J gene: TRBJ1-3; D gene: TRBD1; V gene: TRBV11-3; clone size: NA
CDR3 DNA: TGTGCCAGCAGCTATGGACTAGCTTCTTACGAGCAGTACTTC; CDR3 protein: CASSYGLASYEQYF; J gene: TRBJ2-7; D gene: TRBD2; V gene: TRBV5-6; clone size: once
CDR3 DNA: TGTGCCATCAGTGAGTCGATTAGCGGTCAACGGGCTGAGCAGTTCTTC; CDR3 protein: CAISESISGQRAEQFF; J gene: TRBJ2-1; D gene: NA; V gene: TRBV10-3; clone size: NA
CDR3 DNA: TGCGCCAGCAGCTTGGTGGGGCTAGCGGGAGAGAGCGAGCAGTACTTC; CDR3 protein: CASSLVGLAGESEQYF; J gene: TRBJ2-7; D gene: TRBD2; V gene: TRBV5-1; clone size: NA
CDR3 DNA: TGTGCCAGTAGTTGGGGCAACAACGCCGAGCAGTACTTC; CDR3 protein: CASSWGNNAEQYF; J gene: TRBJ2-7; D gene: NA; V gene: TRBV19; clone size: NA
CDR3 DNA: TGTGCCAGCTCACCACCCGACAGGGAGGTCGGAAACACCATATATTTT; CDR3 protein: CASSPPDREVGNTIYF; J gene: TRBJ1-3; D gene: TRBD1; V gene: TRBV18; clone size: NA
CDR3 DNA: TGTGCCAGCAGCCCAGGACAAGACAAAGAGACCCAGTACTTC; CDR3 protein: CASSPGQDKETQYF; J gene: TRBJ2-5; D gene: NA; V gene: TRBV3-1/TRBV3-2; clone size: NA
CDR3 DNA: TGTGCCAGCAGAACCATAGCGGGGGCAGATACGCAGTATTTT; CDR3 protein: CASRTIAGADTQYF; J gene: TRBJ2-3; D gene: TRBD2; V gene: TRBV2; clone size: NA
CDR3 DNA: TGTGCCAGCAGTTGGCACTACGAGCAGTACTTC; CDR3 protein: CASSWHYEQYF; J gene: TRBJ2-7; D gene: NA; V gene: TRBV28; clone size: NA
CDR3 DNA: TGTGCCTGGAGTTCGGGACAGGGTGTCAAACTGTTTTTT; CDR3 protein: CAWSSGQGVKLFF; J gene: TRBJ1-4; D gene: TRBD1; V gene: TRBV30; clone size: NA
CDR3 DNA: TGTGCCAGCAGCCCAGGACAGGGTGGCAATCAGCCCCAGCATTTT; CDR3 protein: CASSPGQGGNQPQHF; J gene: TRBJ1-5; D gene: TRBD1; V gene: TRBV9; clone size: NA
CDR3 DNA: TGTGCCAGCAGTCCAAGGACAGTCTATGGCTACACCTTC; CDR3 protein: CASSPRTVYGYTF; J gene: TRBJ1-2; D gene: NA; V gene: TRBV6-6; clone size: NA
CDR3 DNA: TGTGCCAGCGGACCGACAGATTCGAACACTGAAGCTTTCTTT; CDR3 protein: CASGPTDSNTEAFF; J gene: TRBJ1-1; D gene: NA; V gene: TRBV25-1; clone size: NA
CDR3 DNA: TGTGCCAGCAGCCTCGGGGTCGACGGGGAGACCCAGTACTTC; CDR3 protein: CASSLGVDGETQYF; J gene: TRBJ2-5; D gene: NA; V gene: TRBV5-4; clone size: NA
CDR3 DNA: TGTGCCATCAGTGAGTCAGGCGGGGCGGGGGATACGCAGTATTTT; CDR3 protein: CAISESGGAGDTQYF; J gene: TRBJ2-3; D gene: NA; V gene: TRBV10-3; clone size: NA
CDR3 DNA: TGTGCCAGCAGCCCCGCCCGTGGACAGATTAACACTGAAGCTTTCTTT; CDR3 protein: CASSPARGQINTEAFF; J gene: TRBJ1-1; D gene: NA; V gene: TRBV28; clone size: NA
CDR3 DNA: TGTGCCAGCAGCGCCACAGGGGGGCCCAATCAGCCCCAGCATTTT; CDR3 protein: CASSATGGPNQPQHF; J gene: TRBJ1-5; D gene: TRBD1; V gene: TRBV9; clone size: NA
CDR3 DNA: TGCGCCAGCAGCCAAGAAGCTAGACAGGGCTACGAGCAGTACTTC; CDR3 protein: CASSQEARQGYEQYF; J gene: TRBJ2-7; D gene: TRBD1; V gene: TRBV4-3; clone size: NA
CDR3 DNA: TGTGCCAGTAGCGGGGGGAAAGAGACCCAGTACTTC; CDR3 protein: CASSGGKETQYF; J gene: TRBJ2-5; D gene: TRBD2; V gene: TRBV19; clone size: few
CDR3 DNA: TGTGCCACCAGCAGAGGGGACAGGATCCATGAAAAACTGTTTTTT; CDR3 protein: CATSRGDRIHEKLFF; J gene: TRBJ1-4; D gene: TRBD1; V gene: TRBV15; clone size: NA